These T cell receptor beta chains were read from a single sample in a study of tumor-infiltrating lymphocytes in primary liver carcinoma. TCRdb redid the calling of the multiplex PCR reads with MiXCR, one entry per CDR3 protein. The table records some 190,000 distinct CDR3 sequences, roughly three fifths of them present only once. The sample was peripheral blood. The receptors shown here come from a man between 40 and 49 years old with primary liver carcinoma and hepatitis B virus infection. The CDR3 runs from the conserved cysteine through the conserved F or W. The D gene is left open where the match is weak. Rows give clone size only sometimes, using once, few, many, or a class for an expanded clone.

D | size | J | V | DNA | CDR3
TRBD1 | . | TRBJ2-1 | TRBV6-1 | TGTGACAGCGGACCGGGACAGGGCCCTACCAATGAGCAGTTCTTC | CDSGPGQGPTNEQFF
. | many | TRBJ2-7 | TRBV11-1 | TGTGCCAGCAGCCTCCGGGGTGGTACCTACGAGCAGTACTTC | CASSLRGGTYEQYF
TRBD2 | . | TRBJ2-1 | TRBV11-2 | TGTGCCAACAGCTTATATGGGCCTAGCGGGGCCTACAATGAGCAGTTCTTC | CANSLYGPSGAYNEQFF
TRBD2 | . | TRBJ2-1 | TRBV14 | TGTGCCAGCAGCCAAGGACTAGCGGGAGAACCCTTCGTCGATGAGCAGTTCTTC | CASSQGLAGEPFVDEQFF
TRBD1 | . | TRBJ2-7 | TRBV30 | TGTGCCTGGAGTACCCTAGACAGGGACGAGCAGTACTTC | CAWSTLDRDEQYF
TRBD2 | . | TRBJ2-1 | TRBV4-1 | TGCGTCAGCAGCCAAAAGGGACTAGCGGGAGGACGAAAGGACAATGAGCAGTTCTTC | CVSSQKGLAGGRKDNEQFF
. | few | TRBJ2-7 | TRBV12-3/TRBV12-4 | TGTGCCAGCAACCCATCCGGGATGACCTACGAGCAGTACTTC | CASNPSGMTYEQYF
TRBD2 | . | TRBJ2-1 | TRBV4-1 | TGCGCCAGCAGCCAGCACCTAGCGGAGTACAATGAGCAGTTCTTC | CASSQHLAEYNEQFF
. | . | TRBJ2-1 | TRBV11-2 | TGTGCAAGCAGCTTAGGGGGGATGGTCGCAGGCAATGAGCAGTTCTTC | CASSLGGMVAGNEQFF
. | . | TRBJ2-7 | TRBV6-5 | TGTGCCAGCGGCAAAACAAGCTCCTACGAGCAGTACTTC | CASGKTSSYEQYF
. | . | TRBJ1-1 | TRBV7-8 | TGTGCCGGCAGCTTAGGCCCTGAAGCTTTCTTT | CAGSLGPEAFF
. | . | TRBJ2-1 | TRBV11-2 | TGTGCCAACAGCTTAGCGGCGGGATATTCCAATGAGCACTTCTTC | CANSLAAGYSNEHFF
TRBD2 | few | TRBJ2-5 | TRBV5-4 | TGTGCCAGCAGCCCCGGGACTAGCGGGAGGCCAGAGACCCAGTACTTC | CASSPGTSGRPETQYF
TRBD2 | many | TRBJ2-5 | TRBV13 | TGTGCCAGCAGCCTGACTAGCGGGGGACAAGAGACCCAGTACTTC | CASSLTSGGQETQYF
. | . | TRBJ2-1 | TRBV4-2 | TGTGGCAGCAGCTCCCGAGAGTACAATGAGCAGTTCTTC | CGSSSREYNEQFF
. | few | TRBJ2-5 | TRBV6-5 | TGTGCCAGCAGTTACTCGAGGGTGCAAGAGACCCAGTACTTC | CASSYSRVQETQYF
TRBD1 | . | TRBJ1-1 | TRBV7-9 | TGTGCCAGCTCTTACGAGGGGGCGTATACTGAAGCTTTCTTT | CASSYEGAYTEAFF
. | . | TRBJ1-4 | TRBV28 | TGTGCCAACCAAGACGACGCAACTAATGAAAAACTGTTTTTT | CANQDDATNEKLFF
. | . | TRBJ2-5 | TRBV11-2 | TGTGCCAACAGCTTAGCCAGGGGCGGGGAGACCCAGTACTTC | CANSLARGGETQYF
. | . | TRBJ2-3 | TRBV6-5 | TGTGCCAGCAGTTACGAGGGCCGGGGCACAGATACGCAGTATTTT | CASSYEGRGTDTQYF
. | many | TRBJ2-2 | TRBV11-2 | TGTGCCAGCAGCTTAAGCGGGTCGAACACCGGGGAGCTGTTTTTT | CASSLSGSNTGELFF
. | once | TRBJ2-3 | TRBV6-6 | TGTGCCAGCAGTCCCCCTAGAGGGCCCTCAGATACGCAGTATTTT | CASSPPRGPSDTQYF
. | . | TRBJ2-7 | TRBV11-2 | TGTGCCAGCAGCCCCATACTGAGACAGTCCTACGAGCAGTACTTC | CASSPILRQSYEQYF
. | many | TRBJ1-1 | TRBV29-1 | TGCAGCGTTGGGGACACTTTGAACACTGAAGCTTTCTTT | CSVGDTLNTEAFF
TRBD1 | many | TRBJ2-3 | TRBV11-2 | TGTGCCAGCAAGGGACAGGACCTCACAGATACGCAGTATTTT | CASKGQDLTDTQYF
. | once | TRBJ1-3 | TRBV28 | TGTGCCAGCGTATCAGGGGCGGCAGGAAACACCATATATTTT | CASVSGAAGNTIYF
TRBD2 | few | TRBJ2-1 | TRBV6-6 | TGTGCCAGCAGTTACCATATCTTTGGGGGACTAGCGGGAAAGGTTGAGCAGTTCTTC | CASSYHIFGGLAGKVEQFF
. | many | TRBJ2-1 | TRBV11-2 | TGTGCCAGCTCCTTATCCTCAGGGACCCACAATGAGCAGTTCTTC | CASSLSSGTHNEQFF
TRBD2 | . | TRBJ2-2 | TRBV6-5 | TGTGCCAGCAGCGACGCACTAGCGGTCGGGGAGCTGTTTTTT | CASSDALAVGELFF
TRBD1 | . | TRBJ2-3 | TRBV6-1 | TGTGCCATCAGTGTCTTAACAGGGGGCTCAGATACGCAGTATTTT | CAISVLTGGSDTQYF
. | . | TRBJ2-5 | TRBV28 | TGTGGCAGCACCGACAGAAGGACATCAGGGGAGACCCAGTACTTC | CGSTDRRTSGETQYF
. | . | TRBJ1-5 | TRBV28 | TGTGCCAGTAAGGGGGGCAATCAGCCCCAGCATTTT | CASKGGNQPQHF
. | few | TRBJ2-3 | TRBV6-6 | TGTGTCAGCAGTTTGGGGGGATTTGGCACAGATACGCAGTATTTT | CVSSLGGFGTDTQYF
TRBD2 | few | TRBJ2-1 | TRBV12-3/TRBV12-4 | TGTGCCAGCAGTTCGCCTATGGCGGGAGGGTCCTACAATGAGCAGTTCTTC | CASSSPMAGGSYNEQFF
TRBD1 | few | TRBJ2-4 | TRBV6-5 | TGTGCCAGCAGTTCGACAGGGGTAGGCAAAAACATTCAGTACTTC | CASSSTGVGKNIQYF
. | . | TRBJ1-1 | TRBV14 | TGTGCCAGCAGCCCGTGGAAGAGCACTGAAGCTTTCTTT | CASSPWKSTEAFF
. | few | TRBJ2-2 | TRBV29-1 | TGCAGCGTCCTAGCAGACACCGGGGAGCTGTTTTTT | CSVLADTGELFF
. | once | TRBJ1-5 | TRBV5-5 | TGTGCCAGCAGCTTGGAGGTCCCGGGGTCAGGGCAGCCCCAGCATTTT | CASSLEVPGSGQPQHF
TRBD1 | . | TRBJ2-7 | TRBV30 | TGTGCCTGGAGTGTGGGGGACAGGGCCGCCTACGAGCAGTACTTC | CAWSVGDRAAYEQYF
. | few | TRBJ1-5 | TRBV5-1 | TGCGCCAGCAGCTTGGCCCCGGGTAGCAATCAGCCCCAGCATTTT | CASSLAPGSNQPQHF
. | . | TRBJ2-7 | TRBV11-2 | TGTGCCGGCAGCTTAGGTATGGGGCTCTACGAGCAGTACTTC | CAGSLGMGLYEQYF
. | . | TRBJ2-5 | TRBV29-1 | TGCAGCGCTGGGATGTATGTCAGCCAAGAGACCCAGTACTTC | CSAGMYVSQETQYF
TRBD1 | . | TRBJ1-2 | TRBV7-8 | TGTGCCAGCAGCAAGCCGGACAGGGGCCTTTATGGTTACACCTTC | CASSKPDRGLYGYTF
. | . | TRBJ2-7 | TRBV6-5 | TGTGCCAGTTCTACAGCCTCCTATGAGCAGTACTTC | CASSTASYEQYF
TRBD2 | . | TRBJ2-2 | TRBV12-3/TRBV12-4 | TGTGCCAGCACCCTCGGGGGGGGCGGTGCGAACGCCGGGGAGCTGTTTTTT | CASTLGGGGANAGELFF
TRBD2 | . | TRBJ2-5 | TRBV10-3 | TGTGTCATCAGCAGCGGACTAGCGGGACGGGGGGAAGAGACCCAGTACTTC | CVISSGLAGRGEETQYF
. | . | TRBJ2-1 | TRBV30 | TGTGCCTGGAGTCCGACCTTTGAGCAGTTCTTC | CAWSPTFEQFF
. | few | TRBJ2-7 | TRBV5-5 | TGTGCCAGCAGCTTGGACGCCCGCAACTCCTACGAGCAGTACTTC | CASSLDARNSYEQYF
TRBD2 | . | TRBJ2-1 | TRBV10-2 | TGCGCCACCAGACCCGGGACTAGCGGGAACAATGAGCAGTTCTTC | CATRPGTSGNNEQFF
TRBD1 | . | TRBJ2-5 | TRBV11-2 | TGTGCAAGCAGCCATGGCGACAGGGGTCAAGAGACCCAGTACTTC | CASSHGDRGQETQYF
. | few | TRBJ2-7 | TRBV4-2 | TGTGCCAGCAGCCAAGAAGTAGCGGCCCTCTACGAGCAGTACTTC | CASSQEVAALYEQYF
. | few | TRBJ2-7 | TRBV12-3/TRBV12-4 | TGTGCCAGCAGTTTCGGAGGGTCCCTCTACGAGCAGTACTTC | CASSFGGSLYEQYF
TRBD1 | . | TRBJ2-7 | TRBV7-9 | TGTCCCAGCAGCTCACAGGGGTACGAGCAGTACTTC | CPSSSQGYEQYF